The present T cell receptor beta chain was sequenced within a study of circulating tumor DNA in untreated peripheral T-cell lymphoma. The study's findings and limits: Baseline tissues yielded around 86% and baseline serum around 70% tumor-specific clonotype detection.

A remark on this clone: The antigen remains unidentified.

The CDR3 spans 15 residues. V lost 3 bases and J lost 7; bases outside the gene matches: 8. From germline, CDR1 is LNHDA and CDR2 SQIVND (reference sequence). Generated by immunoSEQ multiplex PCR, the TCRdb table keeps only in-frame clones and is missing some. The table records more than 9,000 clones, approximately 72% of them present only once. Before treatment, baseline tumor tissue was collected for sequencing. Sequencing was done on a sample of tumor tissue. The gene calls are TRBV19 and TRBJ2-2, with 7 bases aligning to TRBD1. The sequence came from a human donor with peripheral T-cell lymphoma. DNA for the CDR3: TGTGCCAGTAGTATTAACGACAGGGTCGGCGGGGAGCTGTTTTTT. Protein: CASSINDRVGGELFF.